This T cell receptor beta chain appears in the sequencing data of a study of blood T cell repertoires in COVID-19. Study-level background: COVID-19 samples collected from the United States, Italy and Spain covered acute and convalescent phases. In each case, the material was cDNA or gDNA derived from T cells, B-cell-depleted T cells, or PBMCs.

CDR1 is KGHSH, CDR2 LQKENI, per germline. The V gene lost 6 bases and the J gene lost 5 bases, with 7 bases spanning the gap. This CDR3 comprises 11 residues. Sequencing was performed with immunoSEQ multiplex PCR; in TCRdb, only in-frame clones are kept and a portion is missing. This table has under 300,000 clones, roughly 90% appearing once. The chain employs TRBV18 and TRBJ1-1; D perhaps matches TRBD1 (5 bases). This receptor was taken from a woman between 40 and 50 years old who had recovered from COVID-19. The specimen sequenced was peripheral blood. The DNA for the CDR3 is TGTGCCAGCTCCGGACAAACTGAAGCTTTCTTT. It yields the protein CASSGQTEAFF.